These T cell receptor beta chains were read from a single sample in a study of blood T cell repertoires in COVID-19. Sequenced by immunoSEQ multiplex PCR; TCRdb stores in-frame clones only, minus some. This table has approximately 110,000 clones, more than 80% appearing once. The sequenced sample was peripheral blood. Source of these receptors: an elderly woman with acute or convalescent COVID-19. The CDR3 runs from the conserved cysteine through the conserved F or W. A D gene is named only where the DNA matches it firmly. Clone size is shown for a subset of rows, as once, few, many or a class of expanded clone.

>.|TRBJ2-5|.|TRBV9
CASSPTGLGETQYF
TGTGCCAGCAGCCCCACAGGGTTGGGAGAGACCCAGTACTTC
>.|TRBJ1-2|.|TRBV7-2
CASSSPGQFNYGYTF
TGTGCCAGCAGCTCACCTGGACAGTTTAACTATGGCTACACCTTC
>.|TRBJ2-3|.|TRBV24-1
CATSDPLLDTQYF
TGTGCCACCAGTGATCCGCTATTAGATACGCAGTATTTT
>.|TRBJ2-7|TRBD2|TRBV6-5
CASSRLADYEQYF
TGTGCCAGCAGTAGACTAGCCGACTACGAGCAGTACTTC
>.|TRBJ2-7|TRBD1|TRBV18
CASSPPDRPRYEQYF
TGTGCCAGCTCACCACCGGACAGGCCCCGCTACGAGCAGTACTTC
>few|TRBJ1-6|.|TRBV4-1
CASSQVGLGAPLHF
TGCGCCAGCAGCCAAGTAGGTTTGGGAGCACCCCTCCACTTT
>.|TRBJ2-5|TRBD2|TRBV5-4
CASSLSSGGTETQYF
TGTGCCAGCAGCTTGTCTAGCGGGGGGACAGAGACCCAGTACTTC
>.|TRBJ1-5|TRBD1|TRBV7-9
CASSSNMSGGQPQHF
TGTGCCAGCAGCTCCAATATGTCAGGGGGTCAGCCCCAGCATTTT
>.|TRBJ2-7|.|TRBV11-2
CASSLDRAGTIYEQYF
TGTGCCAGCAGCTTAGACAGAGCAGGGACAATCTACGAGCAGTACTTC
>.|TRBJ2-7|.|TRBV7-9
CASSPPGLGDIYEQYF
TGTGCCAGCAGCCCACCGGGTCTTGGCGATATCTACGAGCAGTACTTC
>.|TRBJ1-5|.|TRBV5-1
CASSLAPGINQPQHF
TGCGCCAGCAGCTTGGCCCCAGGGATTAATCAGCCCCAGCATTTT
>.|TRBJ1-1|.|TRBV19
CASSSLDTNTEAFF
TGTGCCAGTAGTTCATTAGATACGAACACTGAAGCTTTCTTT
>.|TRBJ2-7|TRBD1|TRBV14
CASSQGTVTYEQYF
TGTGCCAGCAGCCAGGGGACAGTTACCTACGAGCAGTACTTC
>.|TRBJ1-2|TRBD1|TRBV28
CASATGGEYGYTF
TGTGCCAGTGCGACAGGGGGCGAATATGGCTACACCTTC
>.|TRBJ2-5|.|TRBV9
CASSVEGSLQETQYF
TGTGCCAGCAGCGTCGAGGGAAGCCTCCAAGAGACCCAGTACTTC
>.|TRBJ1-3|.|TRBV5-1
CASSLEAGYSGNTIYF
TGCGCCAGCAGCTTGGAGGCAGGTTACTCTGGAAACACCATATATTTT
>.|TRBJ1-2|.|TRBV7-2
CASTPLSGYTF
TGTGCCAGCACCCCCCTTAGCGGCTACACCTTC
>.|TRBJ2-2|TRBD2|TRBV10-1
CASSDLAGPNTGELFF
TGCGCCAGCAGTGACTTAGCGGGACCGAACACCGGGGAGCTGTTTTTT
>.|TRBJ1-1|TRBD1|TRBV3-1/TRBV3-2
CASSQTGGIEAFF
TGTGCCAGCAGCCAAACAGGGGGGATTGAAGCTTTCTTT
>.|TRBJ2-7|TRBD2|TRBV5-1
CASSSSGGSYEQYF
TGCGCCAGCAGCTCGTCGGGGGGCTCCTACGAGCAGTACTTC
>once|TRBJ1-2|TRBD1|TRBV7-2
CASSSQGVGYTF
TGTGCCAGCAGCTCCCAGGGGGTAGGCTACACCTTC
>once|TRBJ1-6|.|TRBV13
CASSLRGGEGERSPLHF
TGTGCCAGCAGCTTACGGGGCGGGGAAGGGGAGAGATCACCCCTCCACTTT
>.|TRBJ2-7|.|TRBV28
CASSFIDLDEQYF
TGTGCCAGCAGTTTCATCGACTTGGACGAGCAGTACTTC
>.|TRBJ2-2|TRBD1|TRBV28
CASSQETGTTGELFF
TGTGCCAGCAGCCAGGAGACAGGGACCACCGGGGAGCTGTTTTTT
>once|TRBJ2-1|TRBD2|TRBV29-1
CSVEVGGNNEQFF
TGCAGCGTTGAAGTCGGGGGGAACAATGAGCAGTTCTTC
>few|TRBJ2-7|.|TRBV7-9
CASSSNFYEQYF
TGTGCCAGCAGCTCTAATTTCTACGAGCAGTACTTC
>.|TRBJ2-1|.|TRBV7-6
CASSLAPSGHNEQFF
TGTGCCAGCAGCTTAGCCCCCAGCGGACACAATGAGCAGTTCTTC
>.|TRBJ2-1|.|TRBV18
CASSPPNSPSSYNEQFF
TGTGCCAGCTCACCACCGAACAGCCCCAGCTCCTACAATGAGCAGTTCTTC
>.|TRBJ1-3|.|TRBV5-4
CASSLGTSSGNTIYF
TGTGCCAGCAGCTTGGGTACGAGCTCTGGAAACACCATATATTTT
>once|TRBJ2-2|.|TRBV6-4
CASSPGGTGTGELFF
TGTGCCAGCAGTCCCGGAGGGACGGGCACCGGGGAGCTGTTTTTT
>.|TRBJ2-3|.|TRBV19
CASSNPPGTRITDTQYF
TGTGCCAGTAGTAATCCCCCCGGGACAAGGATCACAGATACGCAGTATTTT
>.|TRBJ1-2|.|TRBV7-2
CASSLAAGNYGYTF
TGTGCCAGCAGCTTAGCGGCAGGAAACTATGGCTACACCTTC
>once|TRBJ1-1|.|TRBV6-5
CAIARGGNTEAFF
TGTGCCATCGCGCGGGGGGGTAACACTGAAGCTTTCTTT
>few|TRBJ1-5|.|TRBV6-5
CASSPFGQDQPQHF
TGTGCCAGCAGTCCTTTTGGCCAGGATCAGCCCCAGCATTTT
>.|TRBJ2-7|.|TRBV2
CATIGRGEQYF
TGTGCCACAATAGGGAGGGGGGAGCAGTACTTC
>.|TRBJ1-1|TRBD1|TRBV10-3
CAISESAIGGTGTEAFF
TGTGCCATCAGTGAGTCTGCTATCGGCGGGACAGGGACTGAAGCTTTCTTT
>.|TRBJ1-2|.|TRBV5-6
CASRRQLNTNYGYTF
TGTGCCAGCAGGCGACAGCTCAACACTAACTATGGCTACACCTTC
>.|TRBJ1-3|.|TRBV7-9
CASSPQTGTFSGNTIYF
TGTGCCAGCAGCCCACAAACAGGGACCTTCTCTGGAAACACCATATATTTT
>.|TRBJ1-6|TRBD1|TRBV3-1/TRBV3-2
CASSQLQGAGSPLHF
TGTGCCAGCAGCCAACTACAGGGGGCTGGGTCACCCCTCCACTTT
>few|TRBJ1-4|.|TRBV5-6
CASSLSRQGKEKLFF
TGTGCCAGCAGCTTGAGTAGGCAGGGGAAAGAAAAACTGTTTTTT
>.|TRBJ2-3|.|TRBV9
CASSVGVGGAGTDTQYF
TGTGCCAGCAGCGTAGGAGTTGGTGGGGCTGGCACAGATACGCAGTATTTT
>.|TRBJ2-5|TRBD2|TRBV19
CASSANLGLAGDSQYF
TGTGCCAGTAGTGCAAACCTGGGACTAGCGGGGGATTCCCAGTACTTC
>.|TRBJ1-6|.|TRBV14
CASSQAPGQLSPLHF
TGTGCCAGCAGCCAAGCTCCGGGACAACTGTCACCCCTCCACTTT
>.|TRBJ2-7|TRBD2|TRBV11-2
CASSLDPWDGAGAYEQYF
TGTGCCAGCAGCTTAGATCCCTGGGATGGAGCGGGGGCCTACGAGCAGTACTTC
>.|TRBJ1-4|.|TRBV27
CASSFGGGNEKLFF
TGTGCCAGCAGTTTCGGTGGCGGCAATGAAAAACTGTTTTTT
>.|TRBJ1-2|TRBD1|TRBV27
CASSSGGKGYTF
TGTGCCAGCAGTTCAGGGGGGAAAGGCTACACCTTC
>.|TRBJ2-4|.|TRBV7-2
CASSLDVSSYIQYF
TGTGCCAGCAGCTTAGATGTCAGTTCTTATATTCAGTACTTC
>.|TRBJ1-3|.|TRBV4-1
CASSQAVGGPSSGNTIYF
TGCGCCAGCAGCCAAGCAGTAGGGGGACCGAGCTCTGGAAACACCATATATTTT
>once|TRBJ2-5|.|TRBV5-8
CASSPTANQETQYF
TGTGCCAGCAGCCCGACAGCGAACCAAGAGACCCAGTACTTC
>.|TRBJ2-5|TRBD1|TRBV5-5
CASSLGQGYQETQYF
TGTGCCAGCAGCTTGGGACAGGGGTACCAAGAGACCCAGTACTTC
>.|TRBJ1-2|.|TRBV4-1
CASSQRTQEGYGYTF
TGCGCCAGCAGCCAACGAACGCAGGAGGGCTATGGCTACACCTTC
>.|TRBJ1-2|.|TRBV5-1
CASSLAALGQQGLYGYTF
TGCGCCAGCAGCTTGGCCGCACTAGGGCAACAAGGACTCTATGGCTACACCTTC